The rows below give T cell receptor beta chains drawn from one sample of a study of PD-1 blockade in classical Hodgkin lymphoma. The repertoire was sequenced with immunoSEQ multiplex PCR; TCRdb's copy has only in-frame clones and lacks some. The sample gives almost 100,000 clones, roughly 89% of which show up once; roughly 2.8% is in the top ten. Sequencing was performed on peripheral blood mononuclear cells (PBMCs), taken at baseline. All receptors derive from a human donor with classical Hodgkin lymphoma. Both conserved end residues are trimmed from each CDR3.

j_gene: TRBJ1-3; v_gene: TRBV5-1; CDR3aa: ASSLPGDTIY
j_gene: TRBJ1-5; v_gene: TRBV9; CDR3aa: ASSVGGEDQPQH
j_gene: TRBJ2-7; v_gene: TRBV7-2; CDR3aa: ASSLTPGTSIYEQY
j_gene: TRBJ1-1; v_gene: TRBV27; CDR3aa: ASSGGPQAIPSMNTEAF
j_gene: TRBJ2-7; v_gene: TRBV28; CDR3aa: ASSTRELASPRGSYEQY
j_gene: TRBJ2-7; v_gene: TRBV9; CDR3aa: ASSVGTTEQY
j_gene: TRBJ2-1; v_gene: TRBV27; CDR3aa: ASSPQQGGNEQF
j_gene: TRBJ1-5; v_gene: TRBV6-1; CDR3aa: ASSEGQGRHQPQH
j_gene: TRBJ1-2; v_gene: TRBV20-1; CDR3aa: SARTGGGYT
j_gene: TRBJ1-2; v_gene: TRBV2; CDR3aa: ASREAGTGLYGYT
j_gene: TRBJ1-5; v_gene: TRBV6-5; CDR3aa: ASTAGNGQPQH
j_gene: TRBJ2-7; v_gene: TRBV5-4; CDR3aa: ASSSLGGGPHEQY
j_gene: TRBJ2-2; v_gene: TRBV28; CDR3aa: ASSRGTSGGPGELF
j_gene: TRBJ1-2; v_gene: TRBV6-5; CDR3aa: ASTDRGGYT
j_gene: TRBJ1-5; v_gene: TRBV2; CDR3aa: ASSDGQNADQPQH
j_gene: TRBJ1-5; v_gene: TRBV6-6; CDR3aa: ASSLTGEGNQPQH
j_gene: TRBJ2-7; v_gene: TRBV30; CDR3aa: AWSGGWRFVYEQY
j_gene: TRBJ1-5; v_gene: TRBV30; CDR3aa: AWSGQGDQPQH
j_gene: TRBJ1-5; v_gene: TRBV10-3; CDR3aa: AISDLQGGNQPQH
j_gene: TRBJ2-1; v_gene: TRBV10-2; CDR3aa: ASSGTSSYNEQF
j_gene: TRBJ1-1; v_gene: TRBV6-4; CDR3aa: ATSSLQGTEAF
j_gene: TRBJ2-7; v_gene: TRBV28; CDR3aa: ASSFLAFYEQY
j_gene: TRBJ2-7; v_gene: TRBV6-5; CDR3aa: ASQGSSYEQY
j_gene: TRBJ2-1; v_gene: TRBV29-1; CDR3aa: SVERGAAYNEQF
j_gene: TRBJ2-5; v_gene: TRBV5-1; CDR3aa: ASSLARGLRRPQETQY
j_gene: TRBJ2-4; v_gene: TRBV27; CDR3aa: ASSFLAGSKNIQY
j_gene: TRBJ2-7; v_gene: TRBV25-1; CDR3aa: ASSEMGAGGPLEQY
j_gene: TRBJ2-7; v_gene: TRBV28; CDR3aa: AAQAPGLAGSRVYEQY